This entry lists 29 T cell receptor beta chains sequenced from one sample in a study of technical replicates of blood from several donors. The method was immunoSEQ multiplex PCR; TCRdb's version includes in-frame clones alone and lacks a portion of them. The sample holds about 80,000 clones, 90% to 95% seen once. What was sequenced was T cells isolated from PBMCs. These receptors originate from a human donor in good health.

In nucleotides, the CDR3 is TGTGCCAGTAGTATGGGAGTACGGGGGGGTGGCTACACCTTC. It is translated as CASSMGVRGGGYTF. This chain links TRBV19 with TRBJ1-2; the D gene is possibly TRBD1 (5 bases). Deletions cut 3 bases from V and 7 bases from J, with 15 bases between. Per the germline V gene, CDR1 is LNHDA and CDR2 is SQIVND (reference sequence). The CDR3 is 14 residues long.

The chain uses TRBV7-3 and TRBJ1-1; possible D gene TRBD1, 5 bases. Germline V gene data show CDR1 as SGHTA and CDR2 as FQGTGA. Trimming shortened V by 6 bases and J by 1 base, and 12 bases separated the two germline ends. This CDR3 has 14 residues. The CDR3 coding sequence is TGTGCCAGCAGACCTGGGGGGGGGAACACTGAAGCTTTCTTT. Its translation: CASRPGGGNTEAFF.

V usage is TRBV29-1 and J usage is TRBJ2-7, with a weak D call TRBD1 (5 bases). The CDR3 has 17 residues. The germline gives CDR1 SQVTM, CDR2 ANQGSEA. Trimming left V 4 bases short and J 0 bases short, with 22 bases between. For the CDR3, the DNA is TGCAGCGTTGTGTCCAGGGTAATCGGCTTAAGCTCCTACGAGCAGTACTTC. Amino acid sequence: CSVVSRVIGLSSYEQYF.

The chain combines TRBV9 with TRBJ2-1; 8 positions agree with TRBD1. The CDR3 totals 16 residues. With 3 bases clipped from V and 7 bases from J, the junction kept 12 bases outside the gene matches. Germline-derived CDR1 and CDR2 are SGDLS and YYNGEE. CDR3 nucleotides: TGTGCCAGCAGCGGCCCAGGGGGCGTCACGGCAAATGAGCAGTTCTTC. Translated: CASSGPGGVTANEQFF.

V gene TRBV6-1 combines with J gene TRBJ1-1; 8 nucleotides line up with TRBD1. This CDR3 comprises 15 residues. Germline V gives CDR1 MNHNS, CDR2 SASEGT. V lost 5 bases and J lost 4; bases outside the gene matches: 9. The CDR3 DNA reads TGTGCCAGCAGTCCGAGGACAGGGAGGATCACTGAAGCTTTCTTT. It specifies CASSPRTGRITEAFF.

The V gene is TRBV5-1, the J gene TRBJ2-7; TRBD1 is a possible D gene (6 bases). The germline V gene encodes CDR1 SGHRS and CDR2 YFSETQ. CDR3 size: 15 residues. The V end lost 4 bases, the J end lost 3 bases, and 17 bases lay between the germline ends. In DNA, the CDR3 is TGCGCCAGCAGCGCCACCGGGACAATAAGCTACGAGCAGTACTTC. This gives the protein CASSATGTISYEQYF. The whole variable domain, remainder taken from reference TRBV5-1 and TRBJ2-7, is KAGVTQTPRYLIKTRGQQVTLSCSPISGHRSVSWYQQTPGQGLQFLFEYFSETQRNKGNFPGRFSGRQFSNSRSEMNVSTLELGDSALYLCASSATGTISYEQYFGPGTRLTVT.

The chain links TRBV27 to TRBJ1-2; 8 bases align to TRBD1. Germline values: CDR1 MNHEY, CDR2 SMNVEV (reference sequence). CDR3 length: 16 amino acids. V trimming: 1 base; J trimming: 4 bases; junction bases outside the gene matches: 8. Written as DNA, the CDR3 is TGTGCCAGCAGTTTATTTTCGACAGGGGACTCCTATGGCTACACCTTC. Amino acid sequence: CASSLFSTGDSYGYTF.

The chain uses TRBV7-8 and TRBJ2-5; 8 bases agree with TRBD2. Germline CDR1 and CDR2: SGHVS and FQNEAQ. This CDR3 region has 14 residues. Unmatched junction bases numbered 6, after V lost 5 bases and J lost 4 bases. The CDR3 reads CASSVSGGRETQYF. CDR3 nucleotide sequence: TGTGCCAGCAGCGTTTCGGGAGGGCGAGAGACCCAGTACTTC.

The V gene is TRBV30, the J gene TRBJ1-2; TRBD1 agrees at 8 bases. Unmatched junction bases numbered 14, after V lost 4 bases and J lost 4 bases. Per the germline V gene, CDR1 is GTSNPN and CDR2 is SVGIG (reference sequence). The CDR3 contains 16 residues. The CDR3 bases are TGTGCCTGGACCGAGACCCCTTGGACAGGGCTCTATGGCTACACCTTC. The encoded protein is CAWTETPWTGLYGYTF.

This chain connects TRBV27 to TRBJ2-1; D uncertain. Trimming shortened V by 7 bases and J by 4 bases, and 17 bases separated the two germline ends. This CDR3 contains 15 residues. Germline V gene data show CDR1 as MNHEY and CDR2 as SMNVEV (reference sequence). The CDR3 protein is CASTPDGGGYNEQFF. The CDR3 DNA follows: TGTGCCAGCACTCCTGACGGCGGCGGTTACAATGAGCAGTTCTTC.

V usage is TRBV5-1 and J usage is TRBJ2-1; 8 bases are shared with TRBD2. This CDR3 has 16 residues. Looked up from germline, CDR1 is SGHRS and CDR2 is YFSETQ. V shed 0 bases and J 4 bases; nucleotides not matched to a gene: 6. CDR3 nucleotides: TGCGCCAGCAGCTTGGGGGTAGCGGGACAATACAATGAGCAGTTCTTC. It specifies CASSLGVAGQYNEQFF.

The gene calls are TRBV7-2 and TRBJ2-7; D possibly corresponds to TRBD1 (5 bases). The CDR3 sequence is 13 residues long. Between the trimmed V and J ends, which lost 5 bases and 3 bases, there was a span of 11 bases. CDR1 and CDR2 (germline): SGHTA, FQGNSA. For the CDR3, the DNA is TGTGCCAGCAGCCCCTACAGGAGCTACGAGCAGTACTTC. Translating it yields CASSPYRSYEQYF.

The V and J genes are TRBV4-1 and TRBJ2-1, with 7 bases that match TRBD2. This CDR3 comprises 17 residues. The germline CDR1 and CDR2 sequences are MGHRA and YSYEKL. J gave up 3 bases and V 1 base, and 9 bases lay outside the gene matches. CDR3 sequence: CASSQVGGGGFYNEQFF. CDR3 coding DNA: TGCGCCAGCAGCCAAGTTGGGGGGGGAGGTTTCTACAATGAGCAGTTCTTC.

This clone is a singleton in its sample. CDR3 residues: CASSQDNRVGGELFF. CDR3 DNA sequence: TGTGCCAGCAGCCAAGATAACAGGGTGGGCGGGGAGCTGTTTTTT. The chain links TRBV14 to TRBJ2-2; TRBD1 might be the D (6 bases). V was shortened by 0 bases and J by 7 bases, with 12 bases between the two germline ends. The CDR3 runs 15 residues. CDR1 and CDR2 (germline): SGHDN, FVKESK.

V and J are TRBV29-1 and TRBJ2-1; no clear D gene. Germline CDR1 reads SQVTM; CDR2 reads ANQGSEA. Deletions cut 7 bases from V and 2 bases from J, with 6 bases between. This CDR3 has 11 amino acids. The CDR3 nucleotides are TGCAGCGGCGCTCCCTACAATGAGCAGTTCTTC. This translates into CSGAPYNEQFF.

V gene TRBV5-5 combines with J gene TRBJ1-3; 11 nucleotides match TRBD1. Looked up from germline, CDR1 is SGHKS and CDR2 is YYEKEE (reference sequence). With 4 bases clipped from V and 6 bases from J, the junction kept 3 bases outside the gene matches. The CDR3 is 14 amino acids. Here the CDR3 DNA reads TGTGCCAGCAGCAAGGACAGGGGGCAAAACACCATATATTTT. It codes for CASSKDRGQNTIYF.

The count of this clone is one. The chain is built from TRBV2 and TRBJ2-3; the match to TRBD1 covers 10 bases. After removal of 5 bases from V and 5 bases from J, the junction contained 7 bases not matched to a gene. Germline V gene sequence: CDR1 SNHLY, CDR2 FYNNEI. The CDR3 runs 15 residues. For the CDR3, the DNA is TGTGCCAGCAGTCCTGAGGGGACAGGGGTAGATACGCAGTATTTT. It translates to CASSPEGTGVDTQYF.

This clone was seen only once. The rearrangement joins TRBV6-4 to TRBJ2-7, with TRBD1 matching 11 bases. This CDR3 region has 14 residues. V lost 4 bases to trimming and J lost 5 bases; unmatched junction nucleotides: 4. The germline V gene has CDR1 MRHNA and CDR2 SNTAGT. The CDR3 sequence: CASSGGQGAHEQYF. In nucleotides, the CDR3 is TGTGCCAGCAGTGGTGGACAGGGGGCCCACGAGCAGTACTTC.

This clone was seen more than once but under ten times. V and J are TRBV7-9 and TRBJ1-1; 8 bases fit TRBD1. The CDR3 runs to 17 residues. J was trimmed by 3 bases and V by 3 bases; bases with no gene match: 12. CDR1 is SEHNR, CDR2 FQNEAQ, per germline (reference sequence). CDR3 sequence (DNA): TGTGCCAGCAGCTTCGCTTTACAGGGGGGACGCGACACTGAAGCTTTCTTT. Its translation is CASSFALQGGRDTEAFF.

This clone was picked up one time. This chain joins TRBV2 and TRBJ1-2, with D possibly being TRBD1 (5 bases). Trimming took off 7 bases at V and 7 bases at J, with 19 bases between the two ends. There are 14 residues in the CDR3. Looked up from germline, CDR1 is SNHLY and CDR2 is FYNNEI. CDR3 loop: CASNDGQGAPGYTF. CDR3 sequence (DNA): TGTGCCAGCAACGACGGACAAGGGGCGCCTGGCTACACCTTC.

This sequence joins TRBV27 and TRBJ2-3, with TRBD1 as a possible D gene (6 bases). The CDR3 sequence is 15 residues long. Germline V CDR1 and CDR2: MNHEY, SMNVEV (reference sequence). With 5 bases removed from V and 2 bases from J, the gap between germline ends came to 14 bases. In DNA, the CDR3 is TGTGCCAGCAGTCCCAACACAGGGAACACAGATACGCAGTATTTT. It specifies CASSPNTGNTDTQYF.

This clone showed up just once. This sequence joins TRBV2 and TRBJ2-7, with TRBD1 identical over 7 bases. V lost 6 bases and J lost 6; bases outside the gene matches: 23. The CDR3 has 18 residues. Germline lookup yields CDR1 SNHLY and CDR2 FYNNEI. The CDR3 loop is CASSDRVPGQSSDGEQYF. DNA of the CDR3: TGTGCCAGCAGCGATCGAGTCCCGGGACAGTCGTCGGATGGCGAGCAGTACTTC.

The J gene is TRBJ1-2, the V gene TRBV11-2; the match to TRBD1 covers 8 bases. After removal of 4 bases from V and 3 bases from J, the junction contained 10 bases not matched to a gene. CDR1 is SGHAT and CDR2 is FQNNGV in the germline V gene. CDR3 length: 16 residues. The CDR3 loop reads CASSSGGTGGDYGYTF. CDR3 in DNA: TGTGCCAGCAGCTCAGGCGGTACAGGGGGGGACTATGGCTACACCTTC.

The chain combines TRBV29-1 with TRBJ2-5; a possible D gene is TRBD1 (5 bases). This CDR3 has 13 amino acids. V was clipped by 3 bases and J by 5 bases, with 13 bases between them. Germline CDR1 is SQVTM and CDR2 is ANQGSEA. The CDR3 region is CSVEGRVRETQYF. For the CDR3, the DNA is TGCAGCGTTGAGGGCAGGGTAAGGGAGACCCAGTACTTC.

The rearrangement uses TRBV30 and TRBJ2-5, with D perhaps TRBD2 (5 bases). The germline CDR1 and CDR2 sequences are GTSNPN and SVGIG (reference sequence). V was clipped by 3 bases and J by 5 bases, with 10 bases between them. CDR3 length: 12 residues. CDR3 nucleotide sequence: TGTGCCTGGAGCGCTAGCAGGGAGACCCAGTACTTC. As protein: CAWSASRETQYF.

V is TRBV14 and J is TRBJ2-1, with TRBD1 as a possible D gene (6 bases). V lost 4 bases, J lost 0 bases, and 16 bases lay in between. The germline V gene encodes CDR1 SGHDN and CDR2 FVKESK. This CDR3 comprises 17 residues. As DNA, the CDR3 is TGTGCCAGCAGCCCTCGGGACACCTTAATCTCCTACAATGAGCAGTTCTTC. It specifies CASSPRDTLISYNEQFF.

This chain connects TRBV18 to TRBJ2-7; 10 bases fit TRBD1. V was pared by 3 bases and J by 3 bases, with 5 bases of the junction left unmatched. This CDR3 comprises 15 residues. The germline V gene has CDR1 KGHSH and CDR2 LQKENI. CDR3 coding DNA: TGTGCCAGCTCACCGAGGACAGGGGGAAACTACGAGCAGTACTTC. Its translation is CASSPRTGGNYEQYF.

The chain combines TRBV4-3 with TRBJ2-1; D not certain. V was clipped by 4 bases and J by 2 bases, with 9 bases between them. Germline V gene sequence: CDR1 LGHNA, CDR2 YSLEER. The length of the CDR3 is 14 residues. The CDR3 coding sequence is TGCGCCAGCAGCCTTTATGGAGCCTACAATGAGCAGTTCTTC. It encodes CASSLYGAYNEQFF.

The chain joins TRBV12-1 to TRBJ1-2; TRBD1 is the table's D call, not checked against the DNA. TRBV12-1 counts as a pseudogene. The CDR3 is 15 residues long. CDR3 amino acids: CASSYTRTGDKGYTF. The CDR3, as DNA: TGTGCCAGCAGCTATACCCGGACAGGGGATAAGGGCTACACCTTC.